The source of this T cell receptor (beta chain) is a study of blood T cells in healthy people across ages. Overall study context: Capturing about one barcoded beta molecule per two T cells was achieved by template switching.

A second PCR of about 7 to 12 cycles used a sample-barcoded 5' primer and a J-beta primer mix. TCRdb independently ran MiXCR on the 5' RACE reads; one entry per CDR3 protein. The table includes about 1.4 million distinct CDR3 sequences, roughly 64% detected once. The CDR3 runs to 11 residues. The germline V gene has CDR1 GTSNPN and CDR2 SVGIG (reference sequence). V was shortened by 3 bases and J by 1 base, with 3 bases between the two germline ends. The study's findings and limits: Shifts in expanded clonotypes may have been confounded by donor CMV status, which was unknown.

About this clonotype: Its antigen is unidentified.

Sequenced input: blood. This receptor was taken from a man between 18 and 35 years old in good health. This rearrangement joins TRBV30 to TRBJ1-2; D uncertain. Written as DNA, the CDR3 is TGTGCCTGGAGGCATAACTATGGCTACACCTTC. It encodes CAWRHNYGYTF.